The 19 T cell receptor beta chains reported below all come from one sample, sequenced in a study of shared clonotypes between healthy human individuals. Method: immunoSEQ multiplex PCR; TCRdb's copy keeps in-frame clones and lacks some. The sample has over a million clones; 65% to 75% are singletons. Source material: memory CD4+ T cells sorted from blood. Subset described: CD45RA-negative fraction. These TCRs come from a young man in good health.

The chain is built from TRBV5-4 and TRBJ1-5; TRBD1 might be the D (6 bases). Trimming left V 0 bases short and J 1 base short, with 14 bases between. Germline CDR1 is SGHNT and CDR2 is YYREEE (reference sequence). CDR3 length equals 17 residues. CDR3 amino acids: CASSLGGRGTSNQPQHF. The DNA for the CDR3 is TGTGCCAGCAGCTTGGGAGGACGAGGGACAAGCAATCAGCCCCAGCATTTT.

This clone came up a few times. The rearrangement joins TRBV5-1 to TRBJ2-1, with D perhaps matching TRBD2 (5 bases). The CDR3 runs to 15 residues. The V end was cut by 1 base, the J end by 5 bases, with 13 bases between. The germline V gene has CDR1 SGHRS and CDR2 YFSETQ. Written as DNA, the CDR3 is TGCGCCAGCAGCTTGCTCCGGGGTGTAAACAATGAGCAGTTCTTC. Residues: CASSLLRGVNNEQFF.

The chain joins TRBV25-1 to TRBJ2-1, with a possible D match to TRBD1 (6 bases). Per germline, CDR1 MGHDK and CDR2 SYGVNS. V lost 3 bases, J lost 3 bases, and 12 bases lay in between. CDR3 size: 15 residues. CDR3 sequence: CASSEDSGNYNEQFF. CDR3 DNA: TGTGCCAGCAGTGAGGACAGCGGTAACTACAATGAGCAGTTCTTC.

The gene calls are TRBV7-9 and TRBJ1-2, with D tentatively TRBD1 (6 bases). Germline assignment: CDR1 SEHNR and CDR2 FQNEAQ (reference sequence). V lost 5 bases and J lost 4, with 11 bases in between. CDR3 length equals 13 residues. The CDR3 DNA is TGTGCCAGCAGCCAAGGGACAACCTATGGCTACACCTTC. It specifies CASSQGTTYGYTF.

The V gene is TRBV19, the J gene TRBJ1-5; D remains ambiguous. The CDR3 length is 15 residues. Germline values: CDR1 LNHDA, CDR2 SQIVND (reference sequence). Trimming removed 3 bases at V and 2 bases at J, with 11 bases between. Here the CDR3 reads CASSIPGIGNQPQHF. CDR3 nucleotide sequence: TGTGCCAGTAGTATTCCCGGAATCGGCAATCAGCCCCAGCATTTT.

This clone has only a few counts. The chain couples TRBV7-9 to TRBJ2-1, with 14 bases identical to TRBD2. The trim removed 6 bases at V and 14 bases at J, leaving 9 bases unmatched. Germline CDR1 and CDR2: SEHNR and FQNEAQ (reference sequence). This CDR3 comprises 14 residues. The CDR3 sequence: CASSRSGTSGSEFF. DNA for the CDR3: TGTGCCAGCAGTCGATCCGGGACTAGCGGGAGTGAGTTCTTC.

This clone was seen a single time. The chain couples TRBV2 to TRBJ1-5; D possibly corresponds to TRBD1 (5 bases). This CDR3 has 15 amino acids. Germline V gene data show CDR1 as SNHLY and CDR2 as FYNNEI. The ends were cut back, 2 bases at V and 4 bases at J, with 12 bases in the middle. The DNA for the CDR3 is TGTGCCAGCAGTGAATCCCAGGGTATTAATCAGCCCCAGCATTTT. It encodes CASSESQGINQPQHF.

This rearrangement joins TRBV5-4 to TRBJ2-4; maybe TRBD1 (6 bases). This CDR3 has 16 amino acids. Germline V lookup: CDR1 SGHNT, CDR2 YYREEE (reference sequence). The V end was cut by 3 bases, the J end by 0 bases, with 13 bases between. This CDR3 reads CASSYGQNVAKNIQYF. CDR3 coding DNA: TGTGCCAGCAGCTACGGACAGAACGTAGCCAAAAACATTCAGTACTTC. Variable domain in full (rest from reference TRBV5-4 and TRBJ2-4): ETGVTQSPTHLIKTRGQQVTLRCSSQSGHNTVSWYQQALGQGPQFIFQYYREEENGRGNFPPRFSGLQFPNYSSELNVNALELDDSALYLCASSYGQNVAKNIQYFGAGTRLSVL.

J is TRBJ2-3 and V is TRBV10-3, with D perhaps TRBD2 (6 bases). From germline, CDR1 is ENHRY and CDR2 SYGVKD. Trimming removed 3 bases from V and 11 bases from J, with 21 bases in between. The CDR3 length is 15 residues. CDR3 coding DNA: TGTGCCATCAGTGAACCGAAGGTAGCGGTCGCATTGCAGTATTTT. It specifies CAISEPKVAVALQYF.

The chain joins TRBV5-1 to TRBJ2-7; D may be TRBD2 (5 bases). Deletions cut 3 bases from V and 3 bases from J, with 16 bases between. The CDR3 length is 15 residues. CDR1 and CDR2 (germline): SGHRS, YFSETQ. CDR3 loop: CASSSLPGWIYEQYF. The CDR3 coding sequence is TGCGCCAGCAGCTCCTTACCGGGATGGATCTACGAGCAGTACTTC. The whole variable domain, remainder taken from reference TRBV5-1 and TRBJ2-7, is KAGVTQTPRYLIKTRGQQVTLSCSPISGHRSVSWYQQTPGQGLQFLFEYFSETQRNKGNFPGRFSGRQFSNSRSEMNVSTLELGDSALYLCASSSLPGWIYEQYFGPGTRLTVT.

The chain links TRBV18 to TRBJ1-1; D ambiguous. Trimming pared 3 bases from V and 0 bases from J, leaving 14 bases between. This CDR3 comprises 16 residues. The germline CDR1 and CDR2 sequences are KGHSH and LQKENI. CDR3 region: CASSPGQEIMNTEAFF. CDR3 sequence (DNA): TGTGCCAGCTCACCCGGCCAGGAGATCATGAACACTGAAGCTTTCTTT. Looking up the rest from reference TRBV18 and TRBJ1-1 gives the full variable domain: NAGVMQNPRHLVRRRGQEARLRCSPMKGHSHVYWYRQLPEEGLKFMVYLQKENIIDESGMPKERFSAEFPKEGPSILRIQQVVRGDSAAYFCASSPGQEIMNTEAFFGQGTRLTVV.

This rearrangement joins TRBV5-1 to TRBJ2-6; TRBD1 might be the D (6 bases). The CDR3 sequence is 15 residues long. V shed 0 bases and J shed 10 bases, with 14 bases lying between them. Germline CDR1 SGHRS, CDR2 YFSETQ. Here the CDR3 reads CASSLGDTGSNVLTF. DNA of the CDR3: TGCGCCAGCAGCTTGGGGGACACCGGCTCTAACGTCCTGACTTTC.

This chain links TRBV11-2 with TRBJ2-5; tentatively, D is TRBD1 (5 bases). The ends were cut back, 3 bases at V and 2 bases at J, with 13 bases in the middle. Germline CDR1 is SGHAT and CDR2 is FQNNGV. This CDR3 comprises 15 residues. The chain's CDR3 is CASSFGSSGQETQYF. As DNA, the CDR3 is TGTGCCAGCAGCTTCGGTTCGTCAGGGCAAGAGACCCAGTACTTC.

Regarding this clone: A much larger clone lies a single base off, so this may be a read error. The sample has other DNA sequences that encode this CDR3 too. V gene TRBV11-2 combines with J gene TRBJ2-2; D is unresolved. Trimming stripped 6 bases from V and 4 bases from J, with 3 bases between. The germline V gene encodes CDR1 SGHAT and CDR2 FQNNGV. The CDR3 has 11 amino acids. This CDR3 is CASRSTGELFF. CDR3 in DNA: TGTGCCAGCAGAAGCACCGGGGAGCTGTTTTTT.

This clone was counted only a few times. This chain links TRBV7-9 with TRBJ2-2; D unresolved. The V gene's germline CDR1 is SEHNR and CDR2 FQNEAQ (reference sequence). Trimming removed 1 base at V and 0 bases at J, with 12 bases between. This CDR3 region has 17 residues. As DNA, the CDR3 is TGTGCCAGCAGCTTAGGATACTACCCTCCGAACACCGGGGAGCTGTTTTTT. Encoded protein: CASSLGYYPPNTGELFF.

The chain couples TRBV7-2 to TRBJ2-7; 7 nucleotides align to TRBD2. V shed 6 bases, J shed 2 bases, and the junction held 10 bases outside the gene matches. The germline gives CDR1 SGHTA, CDR2 FQGNSA. The CDR3 consists of 15 residues. CDR3 region: CASSFSGSSAYEQYF. The DNA for the CDR3 is TGTGCCAGCAGTTTTAGCGGGTCCTCAGCCTACGAGCAGTACTTC.

The V gene is TRBV4-1, the J gene TRBJ1-4, with D unresolved. Germline V CDR1 and CDR2: MGHRA, YSYEKL. The V end lost 4 bases, the J end lost 0 bases, and 12 bases lay between the germline ends. The CDR3 totals 16 residues. In DNA form, the CDR3 reads TGCGCCAGCAGCCGTCACAGCGACTCAACTAATGAAAAACTGTTTTTT. It codes for CASSRHSDSTNEKLFF.

The rearrangement links TRBV5-1 to TRBJ2-1; 12 positions match TRBD2. The V segment lost 4 bases and the J segment 9 bases; nucleotides outside the gene matches: 11. CDR1 is SGHRS and CDR2 is YFSETQ in the germline V gene. The CDR3 length is 16 residues. CDR3 DNA sequence: TGCGCCAGCAGCCCCCCTACTAGCGGGGGGTTGGGTGAGCAGTTCTTC. Translation: CASSPPTSGGLGEQFF.

CDR3 sequence: CASSVVGSDEQFF. CDR3 nucleotide sequence: TGTGCCAGCAGTGTCGTCGGGTCAGATGAGCAGTTCTTC. V is TRBV6-1 and J is TRBJ2-1; D is ambiguous. Trimming stripped 4 bases from V and 8 bases from J, with 12 bases between. The CDR3 is 13 residues long. Germline CDR1 reads MNHNS; CDR2 reads SASEGT.